This TCR beta chain was identified during a study of blood T cell repertoires in COVID-19. As for the study in general: From T cells, B-cell-depleted T cells, or PBMCs came the material, which was cDNA or gDNA.

Generated by immunoSEQ multiplex PCR, the TCRdb table keeps only in-frame clones and is missing some. The repertoire includes 200,000 to 250,000 clones, roughly 90% of them detected once, and 9% to 12% sits in the top ten. Trimming cost V 4 bases and J 10 bases, with 14 bases left between them. Germline CDR1 reads SQVTM; CDR2 reads ANQGSEA. CDR3 length equals 12 residues. The clonotype comes from a man younger than 35 with acute COVID-19. This rearrangement joins TRBV29-1 to TRBJ1-5; D is ambiguous. The source material was PBMCs or T cells enriched from blood (not recorded which). CDR3 protein: CSVVMLEGPQHF. The CDR3 nucleotides are TGCAGCGTTGTGATGTTGGAGGGACCCCAGCATTTT. Complete variable domain (other parts from reference TRBV29-1 and TRBJ1-5): SAVISQKPSRDICQRGTSLTIQCQVDSQVTMMFWYRQQPGQSLTLIATANQGSEATYESGFVIDKFPISRPNLTFSTLTVSNMSPEDSSIYLCSVVMLEGPQHFGDGTRLSIL.